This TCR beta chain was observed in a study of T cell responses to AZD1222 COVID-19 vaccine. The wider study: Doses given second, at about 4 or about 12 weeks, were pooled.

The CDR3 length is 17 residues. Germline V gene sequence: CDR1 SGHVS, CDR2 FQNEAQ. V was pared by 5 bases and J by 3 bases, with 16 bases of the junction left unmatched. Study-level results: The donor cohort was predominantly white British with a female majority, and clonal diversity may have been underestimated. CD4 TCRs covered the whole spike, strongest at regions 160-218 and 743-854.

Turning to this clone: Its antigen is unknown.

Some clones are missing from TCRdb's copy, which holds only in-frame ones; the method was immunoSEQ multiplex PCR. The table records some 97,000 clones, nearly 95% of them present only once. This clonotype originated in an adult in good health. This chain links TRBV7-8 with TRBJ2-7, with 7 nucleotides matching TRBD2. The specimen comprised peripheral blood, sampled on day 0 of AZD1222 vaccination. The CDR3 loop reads CASSIRPALADVYEQYF. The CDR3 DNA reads TGTGCCAGCAGCATCCGCCCAGCCCTAGCGGACGTCTACGAGCAGTACTTC.